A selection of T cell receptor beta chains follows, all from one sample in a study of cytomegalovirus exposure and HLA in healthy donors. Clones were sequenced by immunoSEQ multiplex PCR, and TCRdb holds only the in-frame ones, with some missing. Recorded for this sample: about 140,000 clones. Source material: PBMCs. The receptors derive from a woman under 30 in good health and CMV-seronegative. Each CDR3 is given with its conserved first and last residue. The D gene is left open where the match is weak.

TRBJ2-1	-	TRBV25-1	TGTGCCAGCAGTAGGAGCTCCTACAATGAGCAGTTCTTC	CASSRSSYNEQFF
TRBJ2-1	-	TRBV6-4	TGTGCCAGCAGTGACCAACCTAGCAGCGGTGAGCAGTTCTTC	CASSDQPSSGEQFF
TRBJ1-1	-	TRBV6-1	TGTGCCAGCAGGGACAGCTCTATATGGAGCACTGAAGCTTTCTTT	CASRDSSIWSTEAFF
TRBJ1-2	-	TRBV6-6	TGTGCCAGCAGTTACGACAGACTGTATGGCTACACCTTC	CASSYDRLYGYTF
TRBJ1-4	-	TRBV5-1	TGCGCCAGCAGCCGCCAGGCATCAACTAATGAAAAACTGTTTTTT	CASSRQASTNEKLFF
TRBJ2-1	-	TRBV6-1	TGTGCCAGCAGTGCCCCTCGCAATGAGCAGTTCTTC	CASSAPRNEQFF
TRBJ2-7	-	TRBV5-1	TGCGCCAGCAGCTTGTTCGACGAGCAGTACTTC	CASSLFDEQYF
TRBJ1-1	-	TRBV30	TGTGCCTGGGGCAGAGCGAAGGGGGCTTTCTTT	CAWGRAKGAFF
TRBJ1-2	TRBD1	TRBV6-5	TGTGCCAGCAGGGGACAGGGATACGGCTATGGCTACACCTTC	CASRGQGYGYGYTF
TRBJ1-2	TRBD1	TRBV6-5	TGTGCCAGCAGTATGACTCCGGGACAGGGGGCCGGCTACACCTTC	CASSMTPGQGAGYTF
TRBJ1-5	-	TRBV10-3	TGTGCCATCAGTGGTCAGGGCGCATTTAATCAGCCCCAGCATTTT	CAISGQGAFNQPQHF
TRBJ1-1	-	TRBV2	TGTGCCAGCATAGTCAGGCCGTTACTCGAAGCTTTCTTT	CASIVRPLLEAFF
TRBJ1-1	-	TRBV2	TGTGCCAGCAGGACGGGGGGGATGAACACTGAAGCTTTCTTT	CASRTGGMNTEAFF
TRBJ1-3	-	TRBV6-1	TGTGCCAGCAGTGAAGCAAGCGACGGAGCTGGAAACACCATATATTTT	CASSEASDGAGNTIYF
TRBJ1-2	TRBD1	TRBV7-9	TGTGCCAGCAACGACAGGGGTGGCGGCTACACCTTC	CASNDRGGGYTF
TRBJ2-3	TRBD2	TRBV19	TGTGCCAGTAGTACCCCCAAGCTAGCGGGAGATACGCAGTATTTT	CASSTPKLAGDTQYF
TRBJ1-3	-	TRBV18	TGTGCCAGCTCACCACCGACGGGTTCTGGAAACACCATATATTTT	CASSPPTGSGNTIYF
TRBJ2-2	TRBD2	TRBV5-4	TGTGCCAGCAGCTGGGGACTAGCGGGAGTGGGGGAGCTGTTTTTT	CASSWGLAGVGELFF
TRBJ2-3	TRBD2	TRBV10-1	TGCGCCAGCAACCTCTCAGCGACTAGCCTGGATACGCAGTATTTT	CASNLSATSLDTQYF
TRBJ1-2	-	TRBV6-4	TGTGCCAGCAGGGGAGAGGCCCCCCGCAGCTATGGCTACACCTTC	CASRGEAPRSYGYTF
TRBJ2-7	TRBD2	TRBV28	TGTGCCAGCACCTCATGGGGTGGGGACTATTCCTACGAGCAGTACTTC	CASTSWGGDYSYEQYF
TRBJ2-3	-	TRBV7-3	TGTGCCAGCGGGGCGGGAATCGGTACAGATACGCAGTATTTT	CASGAGIGTDTQYF
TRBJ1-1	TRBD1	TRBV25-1	TGTGCCAGCAGTGATGGGACAGGGGGGGCAAGGACTGAAGCTTTCTTT	CASSDGTGGARTEAFF
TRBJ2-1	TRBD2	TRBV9	TGTGCCAGCAGCGTCGCCCTAGCGGGAAATAATGAGCAGTTCTTC	CASSVALAGNNEQFF
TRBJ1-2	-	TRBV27	TGTGCCAGCAGTTTATCGTGGCAGTCCTATGGCTACACCTTC	CASSLSWQSYGYTF
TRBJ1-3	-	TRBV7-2	TGTGCCAGCAGCACACAGGCGGATGGAAACACCATATATTTT	CASSTQADGNTIYF
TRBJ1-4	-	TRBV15	TGTGCCACCAGCAGACAGGCTAATGAAAAACTGTTTTTT	CATSRQANEKLFF
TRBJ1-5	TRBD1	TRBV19	TGTGCCAGTAGTATACCTCCAGGGACAGGGCGCAATCAGCCCCAGCATTTT	CASSIPPGTGRNQPQHF
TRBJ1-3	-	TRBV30	TGTGCCTGGAGTGTATATAACAGCATCATATATTTT	CAWSVYNSIIYF
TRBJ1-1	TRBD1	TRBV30	TGTGCCTGGAGTGCCGAAGACAGGGGAGATGAAGCTTTCTTT	CAWSAEDRGDEAFF
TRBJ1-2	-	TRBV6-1	TGTGCCAGCAGGGATAGGAAAGCGAATGGCTACACCTTC	CASRDRKANGYTF
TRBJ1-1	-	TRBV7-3	TGTGCCAGCAGCTCACAGGGTATGAACACTGAAGCTTTCTTT	CASSSQGMNTEAFF
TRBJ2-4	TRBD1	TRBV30	TGTGCCTGGAGTCCCTATCCCAGGACAGGGGAAAACATTCAGTACTTC	CAWSPYPRTGENIQYF
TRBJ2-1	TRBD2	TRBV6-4	TGTGCCAGCAGTGAAGCGGGAGGGCCTAATGAGCAGTTCTTC	CASSEAGGPNEQFF
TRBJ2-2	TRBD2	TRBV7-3	TGTGCCAGCAGCTTAAGTCTCTCCCCCGCCCGCGGGGGGGGCACCACCGGGGAGCTGTTTTTT	CASSLSLSPARGGGTTGELFF
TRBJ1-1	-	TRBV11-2	TGTGCCAGCAGCTTAAGTAGAGGGACACCTAACACTGAAGCTTTCTTT	CASSLSRGTPNTEAFF
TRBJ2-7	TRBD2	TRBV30	TGTGCCGGGAAGCTAGCGGGAGGAGCCGAGCAGTACTTC	CAGKLAGGAEQYF
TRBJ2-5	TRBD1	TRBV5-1	TGCGCCAGCAGCCCGGACAGGGGGGAGACCCAGTACTTC	CASSPDRGETQYF
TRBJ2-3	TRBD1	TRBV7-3	TGTGCCAGCAGCTTATCCGGGACAGGGGGCTGGGATACGCAGTATTTT	CASSLSGTGGWDTQYF
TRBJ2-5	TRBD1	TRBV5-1	TGCGCCAGCAGCTTGGTGGGACAGCCAGAAGAGACCCAGTACTTC	CASSLVGQPEETQYF